This T cell receptor (beta chain) was sequenced for a study of cytomegalovirus exposure and HLA in healthy donors. About this clone: No antigen is known for it.

Both 60 Vbeta primers and 13 Jbeta primers went into the PCR. Authors' analysis steps: It was a later analysis that counted tens of millions of unique TCR beta chains, of which about 10 million were shared. Profiling relied on immunoSEQ multiplex PCR, and the TCRdb table lists in-frame clones only, not all of them. That table furnishes V, J and clone size, whereas the DNA furnished D and trimming. The repertoire consists of roughly 150,000 clones, with 80% to 90% occurring once and the leading ten covering roughly 4%. Study results and caveats: Accounts indicate the classifier identified cytomegalovirus status with strong specificity and sensitivity.

Healthy bone marrow donors made up the donor group. The CDR3 runs to 13 residues. Germline V CDR1 and CDR2: SNHLY, FYNNEI. V shed 7 bases and J 4 bases; nucleotides not matched to a gene: 6. Material: PBMCs. The clonotype comes from a woman in her forties in good health and CMV-seropositive. This sequence joins TRBV2 and TRBJ2-5; 7 bases map to TRBD1. The CDR3 is CASKGTDLETQYF. The CDR3 DNA reads as TGTGCCAGCAAGGGGACAGATCTAGAGACCCAGTACTTC.